Sequencing of this T cell receptor (beta chain) was carried out in a study of T cells in Graves' hyperthyroidism and ophthalmopathy (dated by TCRdb to between 2018 and 2020). For the wider study: Peripheral blood samples were taken at the time of initial diagnosis, prior to any treatment. A discovery cohort of about a hundred patients, roughly 40 with Graves' ophthalmopathy and under 60 with stable Graves' hyperthyroidism, was used to find distinguishing TCR V-J signatures. Whether ophthalmopathy could be predicted prospectively was tested in an independent validation cohort made up of 18 to 20 hyperthyroidism patients plus 17 patients who later progressed to ophthalmopathy. The 95 to 100 discovery patients were randomly divided into training and test sets at a 7:3 ratio. In addition, the study compared T-cell repertoires in thyroid tissue and in blood from several Graves' hyperthyroidism patients. Once sampling was done, hyperthyroidism patients were given methimazole at a starting dose of 30 mg daily, whereas ophthalmopathy patients were given high-dose intravenous methylprednisolone. The paper describes TCR Vbeta CDR3 sequencing of 140 or so peripheral blood samples, made up of fewer than 50 ophthalmopathy patients, approximately 73 hyperthyroidism patients and 17 progressor patients.

TCR beta CDR3 regions were amplified from RNA transcripts. For the first round of RT-PCR on the TCR CDR3, the HTBI primer set was used together with the Qiagen OneStep RT-PCR kit. A second multiplex PCR round built the libraries, followed by size selection and purification. The libraries were sequenced on an Illumina HiSeq2000 using paired-end 100 bp reads. In the source study's methods: Raw data were processed with SOAPnuke, discarding reads with adapters, uncalled bases, mean Phred below 15, or no exact constant-primer or identifier match. COPE v1.2.5 was used to merge the high-quality paired reads, and each unique nucleotide sequence was defined as a clonotype. MiTCR v1.1 was used to align clonotypes to the IMGT TRBV, TRBD and TRBJ reference segments. Only V-J combinations with frequency above 0.0001, covering about 99% of repertoires, were analysed. A TCS score was defined as the ratio between F50 (clonal expansion) and ExV (chaos), using BLOSUM62-based TCRdist between CDR3 peptides within each V-J. Welch's t-statistics and random forest reduced just over 500 V-J features to 13, which were used in a naive Bayes classifier (R e1071). TCRdb trimmed the raw reads at Q25, called clones with MiXCR and kept productive beta chains. A single entry per CDR3 protein holds the most common genes and DNA from its merged rows. TCRdb, rather than the study authors, made the V and J calls. The sample includes approximately 430,000 distinct CDR3 sequences, with about a sixth observed a single time. The ten largest clones take up around 7.3% of the sample.

Trimming removed 6 bases from V and 10 bases from J, leaving 25 bases between the germline ends. The CDR3 spans 16 residues, from the cysteine through the phenylalanine. Only the CDR3 part of the read is kept: 48 bases, read in frame from the first base. Stable Graves' hyperthyroidism was defined as the absence of progression to ophthalmopathy over 18 months of follow-up. The hyperthyroidism patients were between 18 and 65 years old and newly diagnosed, with a disease duration of less than 2 months. The study excluded patients with uncontrolled infections, other autoimmune diseases, pregnancy or lactation. Diagnoses relied on clinical symptoms, serum thyroxine and TRAb, thyroid ultrasound and orbital computed tomography. Ficoll-Paque density gradient centrifugation was used to isolate PBMCs from approximately 10 ml of fresh peripheral blood. Total RNA was extracted with Trizol reagent, and quality was checked on an Agilent 2100 Bioanalyzer.

Results the study describes overall, beyond this receptor: In validation, the model predicted progression to ophthalmopathy a median of roughly 6.1 months before onset, with roughly 70% sensitivity and 72.22% specificity. Most expanded thyroid clonotypes (frequency above 0.001) were also found in blood, which suggests that blood repertoires may mirror thyroid immune responses. A model built on a 13 V-J signature distinguished ophthalmopathy from stable hyperthyroidism, reaching around 90% sensitivity and 81.08% specificity in cross-validation and 80%/75% in testing. Sample size was not statistically predetermined, and blinding of investigators to group allocation was not performed.

This clonotype was counted many times. The specificity of this receptor is unknown. Per-base quality was not reported, and no clone a single base away is much larger than it. The source of this sequence is a young woman with Graves' hyperthyroidism. Rearrangement joined TRBV12-3 or TRBV12-4 to TRBJ2-1; D gene: possibly TRBD1, on 6 matching bases. Material for sequencing was blood. The nucleotides read TGTGCCAGCAGCCCCTCCCGGGACATAAGAGTAGGAGAGCAGTTCTTC. This gives the protein CASSPSRDIRVGEQFF.